This record concerns one T cell receptor beta chain sequence. This sample was included in a study of T cell responses to AZD1222 COVID-19 vaccine. The CDR3 is 13 residues long. Losses at the gene ends were 4 bases for V and 7 bases for J; bases not matched to a gene: 6. CDR1 and CDR2 (germline): MGHDK, SYGVNS. Only in-frame clones appear in the TCRdb table, and some are missing; sequencing was by immunoSEQ multiplex PCR. There are fewer than 150,000 clones in the sample; approximately 85% occur only once, and about 6% lies in the top ten. The chain employs TRBV25-1 and TRBJ1-2; 7 nucleotides match TRBD1. This clonotype was obtained from an adult in good health. The input for sequencing was peripheral blood, taken on day 0 of AZD1222 vaccination. DNA for the CDR3: TGTGCCAGCAGTGCAGGGGCAGGGGGTGGCTACACCTTC. Translation: CASSAGAGGGYTF.